The subject of this entry is one T cell receptor (beta chain). What it recognizes is unknown. TCRdb keeps only in-frame clones here, not all; method: immunoSEQ multiplex PCR. The sample includes about 20,000 clones, around four fifths of them seen just once. These data originate in a study of T cells in narcolepsy. Study-wide results and limits: Some memory CD4+ repertoires had no autoreactive clone sequences. Blood of same and different patients, but not healthy controls, reportedly held recurring autoreactive clonotypes. Autoreactive HCRT-specific and TRIB2-specific clonotypes were marked in same-patient CSF-versus-blood CD4+ comparisons.

Sequenced material: memory (CD45RA-) CD4+ T cells from blood. This TCR derives from a human donor in good health.

CDR3 nucleotide sequence: TGTGCCAGCAGCTTGGCCGGAAGCGAGCAGTTCTTC. The encoded protein is CASSLAGSEQFF. The chain is built from TRBV11-3 and TRBJ2-1; D remains unclear. CDR1 is SGHNT, CDR2 YENEEA, per germline. V lost 3 bases and J 10 bases, leaving 10 bases between the germline ends. The CDR3 totals 12 residues.